This TCR beta chain was sequenced in a study of shared clonotypes between healthy human individuals. Overall study results and limits: Clonotype sharing levels among donors were expected to vary with sequencing depth. Roughly 5% of naive CD4 clonotypes were shared across four donors.

The repertoire was sequenced with immunoSEQ multiplex PCR; TCRdb's copy has only in-frame clones and lacks some. Among 950,000 to 1,300,000 clones listed, 75% were seen once. This clone came up a few times. No antigen is known for it. Sequenced material: memory CD4+ T cells sorted from blood. Noted subset: CD45RA-negative fraction. The receptor was derived from a young man in good health.

The DNA for the CDR3 is TGTGCCAGCAGCGCGGAACAAAATGAAAAACTGTTTTTT. It specifies CASSAEQNEKLFF. The chain employs TRBV9 and TRBJ1-4; D remains unclear. Germline CDR1 is SGDLS and CDR2 is YYNGEE. This CDR3 is 13 amino acids long. The V gene lost 3 bases and the J gene lost 5 bases, with 8 bases spanning the gap.